This T cell receptor (beta chain) was captured in a study of T cells in Graves' hyperthyroidism and ophthalmopathy. In germline, CDR1 is SEHNR, CDR2 FQNEAQ (reference sequence). CDR3 size: 12 residues. Trimming pared 2 bases from V and 4 bases from J, leaving 4 bases between. This clonotype showed up many times. Patients aged 18 to 65 had newly diagnosed hyperthyroidism that had lasted under 2 months. Diagnostic decisions used clinical symptoms, serum thyroxine and TRAb, thyroid ultrasound and orbital computed tomography. The CDR3 regions of TCR beta were amplified from RNA transcripts. Carried out on the TCR CDR3, a first-round RT-PCR used the HTBI primer set. Via MiXCR, TCRdb re-called the multiplex PCR reads, giving one row per CDR3 protein. The data hold about 700,000 distinct CDR3 sequences, with 12% to 15% observed a single time.

This clonotype was obtained from a woman aged 18-29 years with Graves' hyperthyroidism. The sample was blood. The V and J genes are TRBV7-9 and TRBJ2-3; D is undetermined. Written as DNA, the CDR3 is TGTGCCAGCAGCTTAAAGGCAGATACGCAGTATTTT. It encodes CASSLKADTQYF.